Below, 6 T cell receptor beta chains from the same sample are listed, as sequenced in a study of beta chain features in type 1 diabetes. No antigen has been assigned to these receptors. Sequenced material consisted of expressed TCRB transcripts (all of the isolated RNA was reverse transcribed). The assay was immunoSEQ multiplex PCR, and TCRdb's table has in-frame clones only and misses some. The sample contains hundreds of thousands of clones, around 15% of which appear only once. Study observations and caveats: Shortening that was moderate but significant affected the TCRB CDR3s of Type 1 diabetes patients in all four CD4+ subsets.

The sequenced sample consisted of naive CD4+ T cells from blood. The receptor source for this set is a man aged 18-30 years with type 1 diabetes.

V is TRBV29-1 and J is TRBJ1-2, with 7 bases lining up with TRBD1. With V trimmed by 4 bases and J by 2 bases, 7 bases remained unmatched. Germline CDR1 is SQVTM and CDR2 is ANQGSEA. The CDR3 totals 14 residues. CDR3 residues: CSVVSTGENYGYTF. The CDR3 DNA follows: TGCAGCGTTGTCTCTACAGGGGAGAACTATGGCTACACCTTC.

CDR3 in amino acids: CASSYGGGDTEAFF. DNA of the CDR3: TGTGCCAGCAGTTACGGCGGAGGGGACACTGAAGCTTTCTTT. This rearrangement joins TRBV6-5 to TRBJ1-1; tentatively, D is TRBD1 (5 bases). The germline CDR1 and CDR2 sequences are MNHEY and SVGAGI. Trimming left V 2 bases short and J 3 bases short, with 10 bases between. The CDR3 consists of 14 residues.

V gene TRBV10-3 combines with J gene TRBJ2-7; no clear D gene. Per the germline V gene, CDR1 is ENHRY and CDR2 is SYGVKD. The V and J ends lost 8 bases and 2 bases respectively, with 13 bases between them. CDR3 size: 13 residues. For the CDR3, the DNA is TGTGCCATCGCCGCTCAGAGACCCTACGAGCAGTACTTC. It codes for CAIAAQRPYEQYF.

The chain couples TRBV4-3 to TRBJ2-2; D not resolved. Germline V lookup: CDR1 LGHNA, CDR2 YSLEER. Trimming took off 8 bases at V and 9 bases at J, with 10 bases between the two ends. CDR3 length: 11 amino acids. The CDR3 sequence is CASARPRELFF. CDR3 nucleotides: TGCGCCAGCGCCCGACCCCGGGAGCTGTTTTTT.

This clone turned up a few times. The gene calls are TRBV4-2 and TRBJ2-6; perhaps TRBD1 as D (6 bases). The CDR3 runs 18 residues. Trimming removed 1 base from V and 0 bases from J, with 13 bases in between. CDR1 and CDR2 (germline): LGHNA, YNFKEQ. The CDR3 is CASSQGRGIGSGANVLTF. The CDR3, as DNA: TGTGCCAGCAGCCAAGGCAGGGGTATTGGCTCTGGGGCCAACGTCCTGACTTTC.

There are a few counts of this clone. The chain recombines TRBV14 with TRBJ2-7; 10 bases align to TRBD1. CDR3 length: 17 amino acids. V was pared by 2 bases and J by 2 bases, with 9 bases of the junction left unmatched. Germline V lookup: CDR1 SGHDN, CDR2 FVKESK. CDR3: CASSQLVGQGIPYEQYF. The CDR3 DNA reads as TGTGCCAGCAGCCAACTTGTGGGACAGGGGATTCCCTACGAGCAGTACTTC.